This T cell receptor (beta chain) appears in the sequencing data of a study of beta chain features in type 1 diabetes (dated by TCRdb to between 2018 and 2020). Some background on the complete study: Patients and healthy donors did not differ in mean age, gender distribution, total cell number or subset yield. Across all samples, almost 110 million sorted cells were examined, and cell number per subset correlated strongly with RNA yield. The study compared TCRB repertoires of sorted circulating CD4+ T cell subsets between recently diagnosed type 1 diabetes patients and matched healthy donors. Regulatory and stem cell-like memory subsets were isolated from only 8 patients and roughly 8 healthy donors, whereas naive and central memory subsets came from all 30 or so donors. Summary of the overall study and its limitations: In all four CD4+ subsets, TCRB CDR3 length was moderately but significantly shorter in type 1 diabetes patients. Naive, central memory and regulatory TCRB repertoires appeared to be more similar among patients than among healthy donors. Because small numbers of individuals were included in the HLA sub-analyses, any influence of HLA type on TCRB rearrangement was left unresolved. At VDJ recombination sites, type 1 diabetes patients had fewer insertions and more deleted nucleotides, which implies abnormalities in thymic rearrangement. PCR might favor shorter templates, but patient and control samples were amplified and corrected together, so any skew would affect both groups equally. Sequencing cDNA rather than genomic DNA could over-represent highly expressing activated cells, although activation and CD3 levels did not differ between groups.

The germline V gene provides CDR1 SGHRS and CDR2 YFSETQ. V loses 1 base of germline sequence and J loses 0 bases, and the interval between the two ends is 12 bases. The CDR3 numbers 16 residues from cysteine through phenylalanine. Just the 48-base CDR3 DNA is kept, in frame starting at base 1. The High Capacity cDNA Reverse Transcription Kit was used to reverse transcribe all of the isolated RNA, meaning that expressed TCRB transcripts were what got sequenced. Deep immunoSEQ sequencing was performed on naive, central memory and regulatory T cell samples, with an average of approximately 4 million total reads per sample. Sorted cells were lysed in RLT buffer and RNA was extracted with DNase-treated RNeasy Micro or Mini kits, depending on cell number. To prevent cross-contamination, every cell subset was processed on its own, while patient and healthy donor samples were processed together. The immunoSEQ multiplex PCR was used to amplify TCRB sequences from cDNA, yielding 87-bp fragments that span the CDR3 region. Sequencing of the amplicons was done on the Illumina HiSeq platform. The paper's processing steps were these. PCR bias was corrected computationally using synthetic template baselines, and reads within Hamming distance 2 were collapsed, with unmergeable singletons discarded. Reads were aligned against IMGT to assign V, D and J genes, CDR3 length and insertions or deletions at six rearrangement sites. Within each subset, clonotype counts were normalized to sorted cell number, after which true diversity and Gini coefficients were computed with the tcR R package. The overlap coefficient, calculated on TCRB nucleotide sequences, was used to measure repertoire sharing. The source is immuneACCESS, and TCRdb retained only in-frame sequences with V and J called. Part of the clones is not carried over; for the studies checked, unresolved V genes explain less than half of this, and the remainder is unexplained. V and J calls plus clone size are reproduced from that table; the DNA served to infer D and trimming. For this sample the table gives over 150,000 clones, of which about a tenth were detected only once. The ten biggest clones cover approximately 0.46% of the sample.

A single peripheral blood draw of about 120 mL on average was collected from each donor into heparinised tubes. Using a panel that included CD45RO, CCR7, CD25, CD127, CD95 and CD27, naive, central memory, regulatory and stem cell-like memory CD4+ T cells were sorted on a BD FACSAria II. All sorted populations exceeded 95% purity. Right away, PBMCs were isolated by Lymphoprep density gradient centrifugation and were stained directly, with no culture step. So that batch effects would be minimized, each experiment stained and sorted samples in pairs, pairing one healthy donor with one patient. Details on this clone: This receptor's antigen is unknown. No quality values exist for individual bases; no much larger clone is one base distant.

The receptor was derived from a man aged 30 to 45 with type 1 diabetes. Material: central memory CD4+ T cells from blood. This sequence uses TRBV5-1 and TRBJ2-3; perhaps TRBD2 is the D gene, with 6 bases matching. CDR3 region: CASSLSIGGSTDTQYF. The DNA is TGCGCCAGCAGCTTGTCTATCGGGGGAAGCACAGATACGCAGTATTTT. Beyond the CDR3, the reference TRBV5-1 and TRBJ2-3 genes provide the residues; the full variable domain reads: KAGVTQTPRYLIKTRGQQVTLSCSPISGHRSVSWYQQTPGQGLQFLFEYFSETQRNKGNFPGRFSGRQFSNSRSEMNVSTLELGDSALYLCASSLSIGGSTDTQYFGPGTRLTVL.